This T cell receptor (beta chain) was retrieved from a study of memory CD4+ T cells and cytomegalovirus serostatus. Trimming removed 0 bases from V and 9 bases from J; junction bases left unmatched: 13. This CDR3 is built from 16 residues. Germline V gene lookup returns CDR1 LGHNA and CDR2 YSLEER. Single viable CD3+CD4+CD8-CD45RO+ cells were sorted as the memory CD4+ T cells. Generated by immunoSEQ multiplex PCR, the TCRdb table keeps only in-frame clones and is missing some. The sample holds around 61,000 clones, over 80% seen once. The chain couples TRBV4-3 to TRBJ2-7, with 8 bases lining up with TRBD2. This receptor was identified in an adult in good health and CMV-seronegative. Material for sequencing was memory CD4+ T cells from blood. As DNA, the CDR3 is TGCGCCAGCAGCCAAGATTCCAGCGGGGGCCCCCTGGGGCAGTACTTC. It codes for CASSQDSSGGPLGQYF.